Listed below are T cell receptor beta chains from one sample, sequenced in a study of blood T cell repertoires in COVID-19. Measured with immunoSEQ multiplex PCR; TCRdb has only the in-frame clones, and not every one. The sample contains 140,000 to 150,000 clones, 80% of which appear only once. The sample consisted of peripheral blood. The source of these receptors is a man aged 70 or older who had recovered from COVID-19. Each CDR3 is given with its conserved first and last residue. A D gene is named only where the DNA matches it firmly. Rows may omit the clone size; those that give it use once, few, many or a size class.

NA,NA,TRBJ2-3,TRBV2,TGTGCCAGCAGTGGACAGGCTAGGGCCGATACGCAGTATTTT,CASSGQARADTQYF
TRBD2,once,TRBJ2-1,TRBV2,TGTGCCAGCAGTGCGACTAGCGGGTCCTACAATGAGCAGTTCTTC,CASSATSGSYNEQFF
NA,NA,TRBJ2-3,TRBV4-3,TGCGCCAGCAGCCAAGATCTTGCGATATGGGATACGCAGTATTTT,CASSQDLAIWDTQYF
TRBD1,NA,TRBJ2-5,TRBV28,TGTGCCAGCCGGGACAGGGGCCAAGAGACCCAGTACTTC,CASRDRGQETQYF
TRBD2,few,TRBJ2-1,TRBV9,TGTGCCAGCAGCGTAGGACTAGCCATCAGCAATGAGCAGTTCTTC,CASSVGLAISNEQFF
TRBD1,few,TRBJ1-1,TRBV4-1,TGCGCCAGCAGCCAAGATCGGGGAGAGGGGGCGGCTTTCTTT,CASSQDRGEGAAFF
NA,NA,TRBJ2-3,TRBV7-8,TGTGCCAGCAGCCTTAGAACCTTGCGGGCTTGGGTCGGTAGAGATACGCAGTATTTT,CASSLRTLRAWVGRDTQYF
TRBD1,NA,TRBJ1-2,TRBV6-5,TGTGCCAGCAGTAACACAGGGGGCCCTGGCTACACCTTC,CASSNTGGPGYTF
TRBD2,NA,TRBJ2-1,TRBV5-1,TGCGCCAGCACCCAACTAGCGGGAGGGTACAATGAGCAGTTCTTC,CASTQLAGGYNEQFF
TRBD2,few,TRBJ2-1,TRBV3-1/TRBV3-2,TGTGCCAGCAGCCAAGGGTTAGGCGGGAGGGAGGAAGGGAATGAGCAGTTCTTC,CASSQGLGGREEGNEQFF
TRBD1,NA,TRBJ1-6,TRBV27,TGTGCCAGCAGTTCCGAACTGAACAGGGGTGGTAATTCACCCCTCCACTTT,CASSSELNRGGNSPLHF
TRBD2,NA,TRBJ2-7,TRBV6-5,TGTGCCAGCAGTCCAACTAGCGGGAGCTCCTACGAGCAGTACTTC,CASSPTSGSSYEQYF